This TCR beta chain derives from a study of T cells in Graves' hyperthyroidism and ophthalmopathy. Over 18 months, lack of ophthalmopathy progression marked Graves' hyperthyroidism as stable. The study enrolled patients aged 18 to 65 with newly diagnosed hyperthyroidism of under 2 months' duration. Thyroid ultrasound and orbital computed tomography, with clinical symptoms and serum thyroxine and TRAb, informed diagnoses. From RNA transcripts, TCR beta CDR3 regions were amplified. HTBI primers drove first-round RT-PCR of the TCR CDR3. A single record per CDR3 protein comes from TCRdb applying MiXCR to the multiplex PCR reads. The sample includes about 210,000 distinct CDR3 sequences, approximately 17% of them seen just once. This clonotype has ten or more counts. The sample taken for sequencing was blood. The TCR was taken from a man over 45 with Graves' hyperthyroidism.

CDR3 amino acids: CAISDGEKLYEQYF. The DNA for the CDR3 is TGTGCCATCAGTGATGGGGAGAAACTGTACGAGCAGTACTTC. The chain carries TRBV10-3 and TRBJ2-7, with D perhaps TRBD2 (5 bases). The germline CDR1 and CDR2 sequences are ENHRY and SYGVKD. There are 14 residues in the CDR3. V dropped 3 bases and J dropped 4 bases, with 13 bases sitting between them.